This TCR beta chain derives from a study of control samples from healthy donors and cancer patients. V was clipped by 8 bases and J by 5 bases; unmatched bases: 9. The CDR3 runs 14 residues. CDR1 is SGHDN, CDR2 FVKESK, per germline. TCRdb keeps only in-frame clones here, not all; method: immunoSEQ multiplex PCR. The table shows about 79,000 clones, with under 95% occurring only once. This sequence originates from a woman between 35 and 50 years old with lung cancer. V gene TRBV14 combines with J gene TRBJ2-1, with 7 bases aligning to TRBD1. The sequencing sample was made of PBMCs. CDR3 DNA: TGTGCCAGCGCTCGACAGGGAATTAACAATGAGCAGTTCTTC. Amino acids: CASARQGINNEQFF.